This T cell receptor (beta chain) came from a study of cytomegalovirus exposure and HLA in healthy donors. Broader study findings: The authors enumerated 164 TCR beta chains as linked to cytomegalovirus.

On this clone itself: No antigen is known for it.

Primers: 60 Vbeta forward and 13 Jbeta reverse. The data were produced by immunoSEQ multiplex PCR, yet TCRdb's version contains in-frame clones alone and is incomplete. The data include 150,000 or so clones; the top ten clones carry about 2.2%. Per germline, CDR1 LNHDA and CDR2 SQIVND (reference sequence). J gave up 8 bases and V 2 bases, and 5 bases lay outside the gene matches. The CDR3 extends over 15 amino acids. The receptor's source is a young woman in good health and CMV-seronegative. The chain has TRBV19 and TRBJ2-1; 11 nucleotides agree with TRBD2. Sequencing was done on a sample of PBMCs. CDR3 nucleotides: TGTGCCAGTAGTATAAAACTAGCGGGAGACTATGAGCAGTTCTTC. It codes for CASSIKLAGDYEQFF.